This TCR beta chain is drawn from a study of graft-versus-host responses after intestinal transplantation. Study-level results: The marrow of recipients harbored GvH clones, and ileum or blood showed some of them first. HvG clone declines early post-transplant were associated with peak circulating GvH levels.

Assay: immunoSEQ multiplex PCR; the TCRdb copy retains only in-frame clones and omits some. The sample has over 100,000 clones; approximately 95% are singletons. Comments on this clone: Antigen specificity is unknown.

The junction had 6 bases not matched to a gene; V was cut back by 4 bases and J by 9 bases. From germline, CDR1 is SGHNT and CDR2 YENEEA. The CDR3 extends over 15 amino acids. This sequence joins TRBV11-3 and TRBJ2-1, with 13 nucleotides matching TRBD2. The sample in question was unstimulated CD8+ T cells sorted from spleen or lymph node cells, obtained before intestinal transplant. This TCR came from a human donor who received an intestinal transplant. The CDR3 sequence: CASSWGLAGQSEQFF. The CDR3 DNA is TGTGCCAGCAGCTGGGGACTAGCGGGGCAAAGTGAGCAGTTCTTC.